This is a list of T cell receptor beta chains from one sample in a study of beta chain features in type 1 diabetes. The table came from immunoSEQ multiplex PCR; TCRdb's copy has only in-frame clones and leaves some out. The sample yields around 140,000 clones, about 10% seen once. Input material: central memory CD4+ T cells from blood. These receptor sequences come from a man younger than 45 with type 1 diabetes. Each CDR3 is given without its conserved first and last residue. The order of the fields is clone size, V gene, CDR3 protein. Some rows mark clone size as missing; the rest say once, few, many or name a class of expanded clone.

few | TRBV11-1 | ASSGAYTGELF
NA | TRBV29-1 | SVGQGVGSEQF
few | TRBV5-1 | ASSTEGGGTEAF
NA | TRBV11-2 | ASSQRYSGANVLT
few | TRBV29-1 | SVLPRKGSTDTQY
NA | TRBV4-1 | ASSPGLAGGFSYEQY
NA | TRBV6-1 | ATEDSANEKLF
few | TRBV7-9 | ASSLQNTIY
few | TRBV27 | ASKNRGSNEKLF
few | TRBV5-4 | ASSLLVERGYT
NA | TRBV18 | ASSPETGGADTQY
few | TRBV9 | ASSAQPSGGSWANVLT
NA | TRBV5-1 | ASRPRGTGTDTQY
NA | TRBV9 | ASSVSPGWTDTQY
few | TRBV5-5 | ASSSTGGRTDTQY
few | TRBV4-2 | ASSQTQLVGQGTNYGYT
few | TRBV5-1 | ASRPGPQETQY
many | TRBV4-1 | ASSLTRDRRTPYGYT
NA | TRBV23-1 | ASSPVYRDYISNQPQH
NA | TRBV2 | ASTKWTVQETQY
many | TRBV2 | ANLRQERYGYT
NA | TRBV5-1 | ASSPGAGGYNEQF
NA | TRBV28 | ASSEPGSYNSPLH
NA | TRBV9 | ASSRREDKETQY
few | TRBV4-1 | ASSQGTVATNEKLF
NA | TRBV2 | ASSYKYPYNEQF
few | TRBV4-3 | ASSDNAYSNQPQH
NA | TRBV9 | ASSPRGGWNQETQY
few | TRBV7-2 | ASSFQEGEKLF